The TCR beta chain described here comes from a study of identical twins. The study, taken as a whole, reports: The analysis was cross-sectional rather than longitudinal within donors. Insertions were fewer in abundant cord blood beta clonotypes, whereas memory repertoires showed none of this pattern. Zero-insertion analyses could be partly confounded by invariant MAIT and iNKT cells. Shared out-of-frame alpha sequences (those common to twins) showed excess low generation probability.

This clonotype was counted between two and nine times. Its target is unknown. This CDR3 contains 16 residues. V was pared by 0 bases and J by 0 bases, with 2 bases of the junction left unmatched. Germline V gene data show CDR1 as SGDLS and CDR2 as YYNGEE. MiXCR was run by TCRdb on the 5' RACE reads, yielding one entry per CDR3 protein. Of 450,000 or so distinct CDR3 sequences in the sample, 14% are singletons; the top ten hold around 0.48%. The same specimen was also included in a second study, on yellow fever vaccine responses in identical twins.

The sequenced sample consisted of CD4+ T cells sorted from blood. The V gene is TRBV9, the J gene TRBJ2-3; 9 bases align to TRBD2. The source of this sequence is a woman younger than 30 in good health. CDR3 nucleotides: TGTGCCAGCAGCGTAGCTAGCGGGGACAGCACAGATACGCAGTATTTT. Translation gives CASSVASGDSTDTQYF.